This entry features one T cell receptor (beta chain) sequence. Its specificity is unknown. Regarding treatment: skin biopsy from PPD injection site in Mantoux-positive individual. Reverse transcription used DNase-treated unsorted total RNA, aiming for about 1 to 1000 ng. Skin biopsies came from PPD injection sites in Mantoux-positive individuals. This sample is drawn from a study of naive and memory T cell subsets. Alpha and beta constant region primers primed reverse transcription for blood and skin samples. TCRdb fed the UMI-ligation and nested PCR reads into MiXCR, producing one record per CDR3 protein. The table lists fewer than 20,000 distinct CDR3 sequences, 7.5% to 10% of them singletons. Study-level results: Delayed type IV hypersensitivity infiltration was taken to explain higher tuberculin-site TCR counts. Far more TCRs reportedly came from tuberculin skin test site biopsies.

Sample: skin, taken from a tuberculin skin test site. This TCR derives from an adult in good health.

The CDR3 sequence is CASSLTGDGYGYTF. The CDR3 nucleotides are TGCGCCAGCAGCTTGACAGGGGATGGCTATGGCTACACCTTC. This rearrangement joins TRBV5-1 to TRBJ1-2, with 7 bases fitting TRBD1. This CDR3 region has 14 residues. Unmatched junction bases numbered 4, after V lost 1 base and J lost 4 bases. Germline CDR1 SGHRS, CDR2 YFSETQ.